These 24 T cell receptor beta chains were sequenced from one sample in a study of beta chain features in type 1 diabetes (dated by TCRdb to 2016 to 2019). Receptors were amplified or captured by the immunoSEQ multiplex PCR assay. The High Capacity cDNA Reverse Transcription Kit was used to reverse transcribe all of the isolated RNA, meaning that expressed TCRB transcripts were what got sequenced. The table was pulled from immuneACCESS by TCRdb, which kept in-frame rearrangements only. Such tables lose some clones; where checked, under half of the loss comes from unresolved V genes, and the rest has no known cause. The sample table holds about 180,000 clones, of which about an eighth were seen once. In total, the top ten clones hold 0.62% of the sample. The sequenced sample consisted of central memory CD4+ T cells from blood. These TCRs come from a woman aged 18-29 years in good health.

This clone turned up a few times. J is TRBJ2-3 and V is TRBV19; 12 bases match TRBD2. The length of the CDR3 is 15 residues. The germline gives CDR1 LNHDA, CDR2 SQIVND (reference sequence). V shed 1 base, J shed 4 bases, and the junction held 0 bases outside the gene matches. The CDR3 coding sequence is TGTGCCAGTAGTATAGGACTAGCGGGAGCAGATACGCAGTATTTT. Amino acids: CASSIGLAGADTQYF.

V is TRBV19 and J is TRBJ2-6; TRBD2 matches 8 bases. V lost 3 bases, J lost 1 base, and 11 bases stayed unmatched. The CDR3 loop spans 19 amino acids. Germline CDR1 and CDR2: LNHDA and SQIVND (reference sequence). CDR3 bases: TGTGCCAGTAGTATGCGGCCCAGCGGGAGAGGGTCTGGGGCCAACGTCCTGACTTTC. Protein product: CASSMRPSGRGSGANVLTF.

This clone was seen only a few times. The CDR3 protein is CSVDGWESTGELFF. Written as DNA, the CDR3 is TGCAGCGTTGACGGGTGGGAGTCCACCGGGGAGCTGTTTTTT. The chain joins TRBV29-1 to TRBJ2-2; maybe TRBD2 (5 bases). Trimming removed 3 bases at V and 4 bases at J, with 12 bases between. Germline V gene data show CDR1 as SQVTM and CDR2 as ANQGSEA. This CDR3 is 14 amino acids long.

V usage is TRBV20-1 and J usage is TRBJ2-5, with D possibly TRBD2 on 6 matching bases. Trimming pared 5 bases from V and 10 bases from J, leaving 11 bases between. The CDR3 consists of 10 residues. Germline V gene data show CDR1 as DFQATT and CDR2 as SNEGSKA (reference sequence). CDR3 DNA: TGCAGTGCTTCCAAGCGGGTCCAGTACTTC. Translation gives CSASKRVQYF.

The chain recombines TRBV28 with TRBJ2-7, with a possible D match to TRBD2 (5 bases). CDR1 MDHEN and CDR2 SYDVKM come from the germline V gene. CDR3 length: 14 amino acids. V lost 2 bases and J 6 bases, leaving 14 bases between the germline ends. CDR3 coding DNA: TGTGCCAGCAGTTTAGCCTCGACGGGGATCGAGCAGTACTTC. Residues: CASSLASTGIEQYF.

The gene calls are TRBV4-2 and TRBJ1-2; the D gene is possibly TRBD1 (6 bases). CDR3 length: 15 residues. Germline values: CDR1 LGHNA, CDR2 YNFKEQ. The V end lost 5 bases, the J end lost 7 bases, and 20 bases lay between the germline ends. CDR3 in amino acids: CASSLALTGSLGYTF. The CDR3 DNA reads as TGTGCCAGCAGCTTAGCCCTTACAGGGAGCCTTGGCTACACCTTC.

Regarding this clone: Other DNA sequences in the same sample also yield this CDR3. The J gene is TRBJ2-3, the V gene TRBV28; D gene uncertain. Germline-derived CDR1 and CDR2 are MDHEN and SYDVKM. This CDR3 region has 11 residues. V lost 7 bases and J 3 bases, leaving 5 bases between the germline ends. CDR3 DNA: TGTGCCAGCACCCTTACAGATACGCAGTATTTT. Translated: CASTLTDTQYF.

The DNA for the CDR3 is TGTGCCATCAGTACGACAGGGGGAAGCGGTGAGACCCAGTACTTC. Translated, it gives CAISTTGGSGETQYF. The rearrangement uses TRBV10-3 and TRBJ2-5, with 9 bases lining up with TRBD1. J lost 5 bases, V lost 5 bases, and 9 bases had no gene match. The CDR3 runs 15 residues. Germline V CDR1 and CDR2: ENHRY, SYGVKD.

The chain links TRBV15 to TRBJ1-5; no reliable D call. Trimming removed 5 bases at V and 6 bases at J, with 23 bases between. Germline lookup yields CDR1 LNHNV and CDR2 YYDKDF (reference sequence). CDR3 length: 17 residues. The chain's CDR3 is CATSPPWGAVETQPQHF. CDR3 nucleotides: TGTGCCACCAGCCCCCCTTGGGGAGCGGTTGAAACTCAGCCCCAGCATTTT.

The chain joins TRBV6-5 to TRBJ2-3; the D gene is possibly TRBD2 (5 bases). V was cut by 5 bases and J by 2 bases, with 14 bases left in between. CDR1 and CDR2 from the germline V gene are MNHEY and SVGAGI. This CDR3 spans 15 amino acids. CDR3 sequence: CASSGYGLDTDTQYF. In DNA form, the CDR3 reads TGTGCCAGCAGTGGTTATGGACTTGACACAGATACGCAGTATTTT.

This clone was seen more than once but under ten times. The rearrangement links TRBV28 to TRBJ1-5; D is unclear. The V gene lost 7 bases and the J gene lost 2 bases, with 15 bases spanning the gap. This CDR3 spans 15 amino acids. Germline lookup yields CDR1 MDHEN and CDR2 SYDVKM. In DNA form, the CDR3 reads TGTGCCAGCATAGAACAGTTTAATGGCAATCAGCCCCAGCATTTT. Translation gives CASIEQFNGNQPQHF.

The sample holds a few counts of this clone. V is TRBV30 and J is TRBJ1-5; 7 bases align to TRBD1. The CDR3 is made up of 13 amino acids. The germline V gene has CDR1 GTSNPN and CDR2 SVGIG (reference sequence). V trimming: 5 bases; J trimming: 5 bases; junction bases outside the gene matches: 6. The CDR3 nucleotides read TGTGCCTGGGCCTACAGGGGTCATCAGCCCCAGCATTTT. Its protein is CAWAYRGHQPQHF.

This clone showed up just a few times. The chain combines TRBV7-2 with TRBJ2-1; 10 positions agree with TRBD1. The germline V gene encodes CDR1 SGHTA and CDR2 FQGNSA. Trimming at V came to 6 bases and at J to 8 bases, leaving 10 bases not matched to a gene. This CDR3 contains 15 residues. CDR3 nucleotide sequence: TGTGCCAGCAGTTTCACGGGACAGGGGAGGGATGAGCAGTTCTTC. It specifies CASSFTGQGRDEQFF. Variable domain in full (rest from reference TRBV7-2 and TRBJ2-1): GAGVSQSPSNKVTEKGKDVELRCDPISGHTALYWYRQSLGQGLEFLIYFQGNSAPDKSGLPSDRFSAERTGGSVSTLTIQRTQQEDSAVYLCASSFTGQGRDEQFFGPGTRLTVL.

This clone was detected a few times. Relative to the germline gene, one junction end is altered; a read error may explain this. The genes are TRBV25-1 and TRBJ2-1; 9 nucleotides align to TRBD2. Looked up from germline, CDR1 is MGHDK and CDR2 is SYGVNS. The CDR3 runs 14 residues. The CDR3 nucleotides are TGTGCCAGCAGTGAATCAGGATCTAGCGGGACTCCCCTCTTC. Its protein product is CASSESGSSGTPLF.

The chain combines TRBV28 with TRBJ2-3; D is perhaps TRBD1 (5 bases). Between the trimmed V and J ends, which lost 7 bases and 3 bases, there was a span of 20 bases. Germline lookup yields CDR1 MDHEN and CDR2 SYDVKM. The CDR3 runs to 16 residues. The CDR3 sequence: CASTDLRAGKTDTQYF. The CDR3 DNA is TGTGCCAGCACTGATTTACGGGCAGGGAAAACAGATACGCAGTATTTT.

The rearrangement uses TRBV30 and TRBJ2-1; D uncertain. CDR1 GTSNPN and CDR2 SVGIG come from the germline V gene (reference sequence). Trimming stripped 0 bases from V and 6 bases from J, with 6 bases between. This CDR3 contains 12 residues. The CDR3 here is CAWSVLSNEQFF. The CDR3 coding sequence is TGTGCCTGGAGTGTACTATCCAATGAGCAGTTCTTC.

This clone has more than one count but fewer than ten. The chain couples TRBV7-2 to TRBJ1-1, with D uncertain. Germline V gene data show CDR1 as SGHTA and CDR2 as FQGNSA. Trimming stripped 4 bases from V and 1 base from J, with 7 bases between. The CDR3 extends over 13 amino acids. The CDR3 DNA is TGTGCCAGCAGCTATAGTAGGAACACTGAAGCTTTCTTT. It is translated as CASSYSRNTEAFF.

Only a few counts were recorded for this clone. CDR3: CASSPANPYEQYF. The CDR3 DNA reads TGTGCCAGCAGCCCCGCTAACCCATACGAGCAGTACTTC. The rearrangement links TRBV7-9 to TRBJ2-7; D remains unclear. This CDR3 is 13 amino acids long. The germline gives CDR1 SEHNR, CDR2 FQNEAQ (reference sequence). Trimming shortened V by 5 bases and J by 4 bases, and 12 bases separated the two germline ends.

This clone was counted at least ten times. The chain combines TRBV15 with TRBJ2-5, with 9 bases matching TRBD2. Losses at the gene ends were 3 bases for V and 1 base for J; bases not matched to a gene: 0. The CDR3 consists of 14 residues. Germline V CDR1 and CDR2: LNHNV, YYDKDF (reference sequence). The CDR3 here is CATSRTSGQETQYF. The CDR3 nucleotides read TGTGCCACCAGCAGGACTAGCGGCCAAGAGACCCAGTACTTC.

For the CDR3, the DNA is TGTGCCAGCAGCCAGAAAAGGAGGGGAGACGAAGCTTTCTTT. Residues: CASSQKRRGDEAFF. V is TRBV4-2 and J is TRBJ1-1; TRBD1 might be the D (5 bases). CDR1 LGHNA and CDR2 YNFKEQ come from the germline V gene. V lost 3 bases and J 8 bases, leaving 16 bases between the germline ends. This CDR3 contains 14 residues.

The CDR3 is CASGLTRQGTDEQFF. Written as DNA, the CDR3 is TGTGCTAGTGGTTTGACCCGACAGGGGACGGATGAGCAGTTCTTC. The gene calls are TRBV12-5 and TRBJ2-1; 8 bases align to TRBD1. The CDR3 sequence is 15 residues long. Germline CDR1 LGHNT, CDR2 FRNRAP. The trim removed 2 bases at V and 8 bases at J, leaving 8 bases unmatched.

V usage is TRBV18 and J usage is TRBJ1-1, with D uncertain. The germline V gene encodes CDR1 KGHSH and CDR2 LQKENI. The CDR3 extends over 12 amino acids. V was shortened by 0 bases and J by 12 bases, with 11 bases between the two germline ends. The CDR3: CASSPPEGLPFF. CDR3 in DNA: TGTGCCAGCTCACCACCGGAGGGTCTCCCTTTCTTT.

V is TRBV28 and J is TRBJ2-1; D possibly corresponds to TRBD1 (5 bases). Germline V gene lookup returns CDR1 MDHEN and CDR2 SYDVKM. V was clipped by 6 bases and J by 8 bases, with 11 bases between them. The CDR3 extends over 12 amino acids. CDR3 in amino acids: CASRNQGDEQFF. The CDR3 bases are TGTGCCAGCAGGAACCAGGGTGATGAGCAGTTCTTC.

The chain uses TRBV14 and TRBJ2-5; D is perhaps TRBD1 (5 bases). V dropped 0 bases and J dropped 1 base, with 9 bases sitting between them. The CDR3 length is 15 residues. Germline assignment: CDR1 SGHDN and CDR2 FVKESK. Written as DNA, the CDR3 is TGTGCCAGCAGCCAAGATCCCAGGGCCCAAGAGACCCAGTACTTC. This sequence encodes CASSQDPRAQETQYF.